These T cell receptor beta chains were read from a single sample in a study of cytomegalovirus exposure and HLA in healthy donors. Repertoires were generated with immunoSEQ multiplex PCR, while TCRdb's copy carries only in-frame clones and drops some. In the table there are approximately 150,000 clones, 80% of which are singletons. Specimen: PBMCs. The receptors here all came from a man aged 18 to 29 in good health and CMV-seropositive. The CDR3 runs from the conserved cysteine through the conserved F or W. Each record gives: V gene, clone size, D gene, J gene, CDR3 protein, CDR3 DNA. The D gene is left open where the match is weak. Clone size is given for some rows only: seen once, a few or many times, or a class if the clone is expanded.

TRBV27	-	-	TRBJ2-1	CASSLTNTGFNEQFF	TGTGCCAGCAGTTTAACAAATACAGGGTTCAATGAGCAGTTCTTC
TRBV6-1	-	-	TRBJ2-1	CASSGRRVGQDEQFF	TGTGCCAGCAGTGGGCGCAGAGTGGGGCAGGATGAGCAGTTCTTC
TRBV2	-	-	TRBJ1-5	CASSVRGGANQPQHF	TGTGCCAGCAGTGTTAGGGGGGGCGCGAATCAGCCCCAGCATTTT
TRBV6-1	-	-	TRBJ2-5	CASRVTGFQETQYF	TGTGCCAGCAGGGTTACAGGGTTCCAGGAGACCCAGTACTTC
TRBV2	-	-	TRBJ1-3	CASGWGVSGNTIYF	TGTGCCAGCGGTTGGGGAGTCTCTGGAAACACCATATATTTT
TRBV19	-	TRBD1	TRBJ1-5	CASTPTGSYGNQPQHF	TGTGCCAGTACCCCGACAGGGTCGTATGGCAATCAGCCCCAGCATTTT
TRBV4-2	-	-	TRBJ2-7	CASSQIAAKDYEQYF	TGTGCCAGCAGCCAGATAGCAGCAAAGGACTACGAGCAGTACTTC
TRBV9	once	-	TRBJ2-4	CASSVDYKNIQYF	TGTGCCAGCAGCGTAGATTATAAAAACATTCAGTACTTC
TRBV6-5	few	TRBD1	TRBJ2-7	CASRDSYEQYF	TGTGCCAGCCGGGACAGCTACGAGCAGTACTTC
TRBV10-2	-	-	TRBJ2-7	CASSDNSYEQYF	TGCGCCAGCAGTGACAACTCCTACGAGCAGTACTTC
TRBV4-2	-	-	TRBJ2-7	CASSQAGNHEQYF	TGTGCCAGCAGCCAAGCAGGGAACCACGAGCAGTACTTC
TRBV7-9	-	-	TRBJ1-1	CASSLRAGAFF	TGTGCCAGCAGCTTACGCGCCGGAGCTTTCTTT
TRBV5-4	-	-	TRBJ1-4	CASSVEQGDEKLFF	TGTGCCAGCAGCGTAGAACAGGGAGATGAAAAACTGTTTTTT
TRBV6-6	-	-	TRBJ2-2	CASSYSMLGKGGELFF	TGTGCCAGCAGTTACTCGATGCTCGGGAAAGGCGGGGAGCTGTTTTTT
TRBV10-3	-	TRBD1	TRBJ2-7	CAISGGQGYSYEQYF	TGTGCCATCAGTGGGGGACAGGGTTATTCCTACGAGCAGTACTTC
TRBV15	-	-	TRBJ1-6	CATSRDKLGSPLHF	TGTGCCACCAGCAGAGATAAACTCGGTTCACCCCTCCACTTT
TRBV7-3	few	TRBD2	TRBJ2-5	CASSFTSGGQGETQYF	TGTGCCAGCAGCTTTACTAGCGGGGGCCAGGGGGAGACCCAGTACTTC
TRBV6-1	once	-	TRBJ2-1	CASRQTMSSYNEQFF	TGTGCCAGCCGACAGACAATGAGCTCCTACAATGAGCAGTTCTTC
TRBV7-6	-	-	TRBJ2-2	CASSLRQGGTGELFF	TGTGCCAGCAGCTTAAGGCAGGGAGGCACCGGGGAGCTGTTTTTT
TRBV19	-	-	TRBJ1-5	CASRDTGYSNQPQHF	TGTGCCAGTAGGGATACAGGGTATAGCAATCAGCCCCAGCATTTT
TRBV7-2	-	TRBD1	TRBJ2-4	CASSSGTVINIQYF	TGTGCCAGCAGCTCCGGGACAGTGATAAACATTCAGTACTTC
TRBV4-3	-	-	TRBJ1-1	CASSLGTGDLLYHYEAFF	TGCGCCAGCAGCCTAGGGACTGGGGATCTACTATACCACTATGAAGCTTTCTTT
TRBV15	-	-	TRBJ2-7	CATSRDQAARNREQYF	TGTGCCACCAGCAGAGATCAAGCTGCTAGGAATAGGGAGCAGTACTTC
TRBV25-1	-	TRBD1	TRBJ2-2	CASSEQQGADTGELFF	TGTGCCAGCAGTGAACAACAGGGGGCCGACACCGGGGAGCTGTTTTTT
TRBV7-9	-	TRBD1	TRBJ2-2	CASSRTGGRTGELFF	TGTGCCAGCAGCCGGACAGGGGGGAGGACCGGGGAGCTGTTTTTT
TRBV27	-	TRBD1	TRBJ1-5	CASSFSPLRGGQLNQPQHF	TGTGCCAGCAGTTTTTCCCCGCTGCGTGGGGGACAGTTGAATCAGCCCCAGCATTTT
TRBV10-3	-	-	TRBJ1-1	CAIRIRQDREAFF	TGTGCCATCAGGATAAGACAGGATAGGGAAGCTTTCTTT